These 11 T cell receptor beta chains share one sample of origin, sequenced in a study of T cell responses to AZD1222 COVID-19 vaccine. Sequenced by immunoSEQ multiplex PCR; TCRdb stores in-frame clones only, minus some. The profile shows more than 85,000 clones, roughly nine tenths of them singletons. The specimen was peripheral blood, collected on day 0 of AZD1222 vaccination. These receptor sequences come from an adult in good health.

The chain links TRBV10-1 to TRBJ2-7; no clear D. This CDR3 has 13 residues. V lost 2 bases and J lost 0, with 5 bases in between. CDR1 WNHNN and CDR2 SYGVQD come from the germline V gene (reference sequence). CDR3 DNA sequence: TGCGCCAGCAGTGAGCGATTCTCCTACGAGCAGTACTTC. This translates into CASSERFSYEQYF.

The chain has TRBV27 and TRBJ1-1, with TRBD1 identical over 9 bases. Unmatched junction bases numbered 5, after V lost 2 bases and J lost 4 bases. CDR1 and CDR2 from the germline V gene are MNHEY and SMNVEV (reference sequence). The CDR3 sequence is 15 residues long. The CDR3 loop is CASSLGTGSGTEAFF. CDR3 coding DNA: TGTGCCAGCAGTTTAGGGACAGGGTCGGGCACTGAAGCTTTCTTT.

The gene calls are TRBV4-1 and TRBJ2-1; D is unclear. This CDR3 region has 13 residues. The V end was cut by 0 bases, the J end by 7 bases, with 7 bases between. Germline V gene lookup returns CDR1 MGHRA and CDR2 YSYEKL. CDR3 sequence (DNA): TGCGCCAGCAGCCAAGACATGACTAATGAGCAGTTCTTC. This gives the protein CASSQDMTNEQFF.

The J gene is TRBJ2-7, the V gene TRBV7-9; D is perhaps TRBD1 (5 bases). V was pared by 10 bases and J by 0 bases, with 10 bases between. The CDR3 loop spans 12 amino acids. The V gene's germline CDR1 is SEHNR and CDR2 FQNEAQ (reference sequence). Here the CDR3 reads CATTDSSYEQYF. CDR3 nucleotides: TGTGCCACGACAGATTCCTCCTACGAGCAGTACTTC.

This clone was detected a few times. The rearrangement joins TRBV28 to TRBJ1-1; no clear D. Looked up from germline, CDR1 is MDHEN and CDR2 is SYDVKM. Trimming pared 3 bases from V and 1 base from J, leaving 9 bases between. This CDR3 region has 14 residues. CDR3 sequence: CASSFHKRNTEAFF. The CDR3 nucleotides read TGTGCCAGCAGTTTTCATAAGAGGAACACTGAAGCTTTCTTT.

The chain carries TRBV18 and TRBJ2-1, with a possible D match to TRBD1 (5 bases). Germline CDR1 KGHSH, CDR2 LQKENI. V was trimmed by 0 bases and J by 7 bases, leaving 10 bases between them. This CDR3 spans 14 amino acids. Here the CDR3 reads CASSPPREGNEQFF. DNA of the CDR3: TGTGCCAGCTCACCACCCAGGGAAGGGAATGAGCAGTTCTTC.

The gene calls are TRBV5-5 and TRBJ1-1; perhaps TRBD1 as D (5 bases). Between the trimmed V and J ends, which lost 4 bases and 11 bases, there was a span of 15 bases. From germline, CDR1 is SGHKS and CDR2 YYEKEE (reference sequence). CDR3 length: 12 residues. CDR3 sequence reads: CASSLTVEGAFF. CDR3 nucleotide sequence: TGTGCCAGCAGCCTGACGGTCGAGGGGGCTTTCTTT.

Here the CDR3 reads CASSLTTRLSDSPLHF. CDR3 sequence (DNA): TGTGCCAGCAGCTTGACCACCCGGTTAAGCGATTCACCCCTCCACTTT. The V call is TRBV5-5, the J call TRBJ1-6; D is unclear. Between the trimmed V and J ends, which lost 1 base and 8 bases, there was a span of 16 bases. This CDR3 comprises 16 residues. Germline CDR1 is SGHKS and CDR2 is YYEKEE (reference sequence).

The count of this clone is one. The chain links TRBV11-3 to TRBJ2-1, with TRBD2 identical over 11 bases. J was trimmed by 8 bases and V by 1 base; bases with no gene match: 7. The CDR3 sequence is 16 residues long. Germline V lookup: CDR1 SGHNT, CDR2 YENEEA. The CDR3 reads CASSLGLAGGTDEQFF. Here the CDR3 DNA reads TGTGCCAGCAGCTTAGGCCTAGCGGGGGGTACAGATGAGCAGTTCTTC.

This sequence joins TRBV5-1 and TRBJ2-7; D not certain. The CDR3 length is 13 residues. V was pared by 0 bases and J by 1 base, with 5 bases between. The germline V gene encodes CDR1 SGHRS and CDR2 YFSETQ. The CDR3 DNA reads as TGCGCCAGCAGCTTGGCCAGATCCTACGAGCAGTACTTC. Translating it yields CASSLARSYEQYF.

About this clone: At the DNA level, this CDR3 is encoded by other sequences in the same sample as well. The rearrangement uses TRBV18 and TRBJ1-2, with a weak D call TRBD1 (5 bases). The CDR3 contains 13 residues. Germline V gives CDR1 KGHSH, CDR2 LQKENI. Between the trimmed V and J ends, which lost 2 bases and 3 bases, there was a span of 7 bases. CDR3 region: CASSPGGDYGYTF. CDR3 nucleotides: TGTGCCAGCTCACCAGGGGGGGACTATGGCTACACCTTC.